The sequence of this T cell receptor beta chain was determined in a study of cytomegalovirus exposure and HLA in healthy donors. For the study at large: Counted in an early data release were 85 million or so unique TCRs from HLA-typed donors.

Researchers ran the PCR with 60 Vbeta and 13 Jbeta primers. The assay was immunoSEQ multiplex PCR, and TCRdb's table has in-frame clones only and misses some. The profile shows 100,000 to 150,000 clones, over 70% of them singletons. General study findings and limits: Productive rates of about 87% or about 30% were seen for most TCR beta V segments in an earlier analysis.

Deletions cut 0 bases from V and 5 bases from J, with 13 bases between. The CDR3 is 15 residues long. Germline loops: CDR1 MNHNS, CDR2 SASEGT. Notes on this clone: No antigen is known for it. Different DNA sequences within this sample yield the same CDR3.

The rearrangement uses TRBV6-1 and TRBJ1-2, with a possible D match to TRBD1 (6 bases). What was sequenced was PBMCs. The receptor was isolated from a woman aged 45-60 years in good health and CMV-seropositive. Written as DNA, the CDR3 is TGTGCCAGCAGTGAAGCGGTGTCAGGGGTTTATGGCTACACCTTC. It encodes CASSEAVSGVYGYTF.